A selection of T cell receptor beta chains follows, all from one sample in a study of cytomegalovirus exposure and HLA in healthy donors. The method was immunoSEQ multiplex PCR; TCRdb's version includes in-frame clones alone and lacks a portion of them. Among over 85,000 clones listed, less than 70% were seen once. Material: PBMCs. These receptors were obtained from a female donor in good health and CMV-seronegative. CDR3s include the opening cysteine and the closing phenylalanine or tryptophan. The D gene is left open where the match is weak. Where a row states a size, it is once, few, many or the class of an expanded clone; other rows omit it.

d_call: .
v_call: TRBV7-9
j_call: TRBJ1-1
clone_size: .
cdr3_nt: TGTGCCAGCAGCTTCAATCAGCGGAACACTGAAGCTTTCTTT
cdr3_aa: CASSFNQRNTEAFF

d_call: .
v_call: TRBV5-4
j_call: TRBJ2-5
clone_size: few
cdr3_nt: TGTGCCAGCAGCCCCACAGGGAGTACGGGGCAAGAGACCCAGTACTTC
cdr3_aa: CASSPTGSTGQETQYF

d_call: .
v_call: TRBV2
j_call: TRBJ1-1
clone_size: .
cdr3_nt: TGTGCCAGCAGTGAAGACAGGGACACTGAAGCTTTCTTT
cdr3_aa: CASSEDRDTEAFF

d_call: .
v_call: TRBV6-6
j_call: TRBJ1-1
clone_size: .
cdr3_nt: TGTGCCAGCAGTTACGGGGGCGCGGGGGGTTTTGAAGCTTTCTTT
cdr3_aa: CASSYGGAGGFEAFF

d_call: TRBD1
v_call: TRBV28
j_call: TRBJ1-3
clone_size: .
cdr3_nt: TGTGCCAGCAGCACCGGACAGGTCAGAGGAAACACCATATATTTT
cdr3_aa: CASSTGQVRGNTIYF

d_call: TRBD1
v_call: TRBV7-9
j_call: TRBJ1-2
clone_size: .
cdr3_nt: TGTGCCAGCAGCCCCCAGGGGGATACTAATGGCTACACCTTC
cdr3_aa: CASSPQGDTNGYTF

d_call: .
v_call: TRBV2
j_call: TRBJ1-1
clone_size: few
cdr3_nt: TGTGCCAGCAGTGAAATTCTGGAAGCTTTCTTT
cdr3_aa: CASSEILEAFF

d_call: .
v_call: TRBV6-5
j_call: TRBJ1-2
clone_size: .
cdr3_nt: TGTGCCAGCAGTTACCAGGCAACCCCTTATGGCTACACCTTC
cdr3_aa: CASSYQATPYGYTF

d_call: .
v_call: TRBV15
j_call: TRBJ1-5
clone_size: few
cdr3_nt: TGTGCCACCAGGGGCAGGGAAAGCAATCAGCCCCAGCATTTT
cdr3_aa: CATRGRESNQPQHF

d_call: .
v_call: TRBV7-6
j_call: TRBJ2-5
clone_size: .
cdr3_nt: TGTGCCAGCAGCTTGTGGGCTCAGTACCAAGAGACCCAGTACTTC
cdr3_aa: CASSLWAQYQETQYF

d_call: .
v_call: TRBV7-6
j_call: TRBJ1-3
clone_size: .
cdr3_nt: TGTGCCAGCAGCCCCGGGACTTCTGGAAACACCATATATTTT
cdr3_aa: CASSPGTSGNTIYF

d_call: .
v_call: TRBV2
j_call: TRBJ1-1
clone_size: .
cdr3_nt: TGTGCCAGCATAGAAGGTAGGGGGACTGAAGCTTTCTTT
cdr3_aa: CASIEGRGTEAFF

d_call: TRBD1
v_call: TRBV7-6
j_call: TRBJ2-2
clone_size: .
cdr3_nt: TGTGCCAGCAGCTCCAGGGGGCGGGGCACCGGGGAGCTGTTTTTT
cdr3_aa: CASSSRGRGTGELFF

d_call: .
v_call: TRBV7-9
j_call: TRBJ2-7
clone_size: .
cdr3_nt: TGTGCCAGCAGCTTAGGAGAGACATACTCCTACGAGCAGTACTTC
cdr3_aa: CASSLGETYSYEQYF

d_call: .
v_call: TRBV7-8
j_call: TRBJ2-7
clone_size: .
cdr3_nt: TGTGCCAGCAGCCAAGGTCCAGGGATTTTATACGAGCAGTACTTC
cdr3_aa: CASSQGPGILYEQYF

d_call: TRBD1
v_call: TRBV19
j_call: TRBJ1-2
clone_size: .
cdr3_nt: TGTGCCAGTAGTATTGGGACAGGGCCGCGGGGCTACACCTTC
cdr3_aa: CASSIGTGPRGYTF

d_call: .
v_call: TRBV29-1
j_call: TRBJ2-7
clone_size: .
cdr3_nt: TGCAGCGCTGGACTCACGGCCTACGAGCAGTACTTC
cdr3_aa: CSAGLTAYEQYF

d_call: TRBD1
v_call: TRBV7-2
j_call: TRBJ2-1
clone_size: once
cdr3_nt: TGTGCCAGCACGGAAGGGACAGGGGGCTCGGGTGAGCAGTTCTTC
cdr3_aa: CASTEGTGGSGEQFF

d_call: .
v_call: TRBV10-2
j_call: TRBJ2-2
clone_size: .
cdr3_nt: TGCGCCAGCAGTGAGGTCAGGGTTTATAACACCGGGGAGCTGTTTTTT
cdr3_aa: CASSEVRVYNTGELFF

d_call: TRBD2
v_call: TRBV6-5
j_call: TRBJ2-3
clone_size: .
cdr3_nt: TGTGCCAGCAGCACGACTAGCGGGAGAACAGATACGCAGTATTTT
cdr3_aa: CASSTTSGRTDTQYF

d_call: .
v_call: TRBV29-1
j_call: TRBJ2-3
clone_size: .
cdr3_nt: TGCAGCGTTGAAGGGTCCCTAGCAGACACAGATACGCAGTATTTT
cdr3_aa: CSVEGSLADTDTQYF

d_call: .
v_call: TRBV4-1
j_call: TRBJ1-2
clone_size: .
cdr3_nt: TGCGCCAGCAGCCAGGGAGCCCTAGAACTAGGGCATCTTGGCTACACCTTC
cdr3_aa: CASSQGALELGHLGYTF

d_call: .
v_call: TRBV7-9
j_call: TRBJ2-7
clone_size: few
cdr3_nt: TGTGCCAGCAGCTTAGTTTCGCAGGGCCTATCCTACGAGCAGTACTTC
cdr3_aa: CASSLVSQGLSYEQYF

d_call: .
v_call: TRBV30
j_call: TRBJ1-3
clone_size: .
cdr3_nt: TGTGCCTGGAGTGGGCAGGGAAACACCATATATTTT
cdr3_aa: CAWSGQGNTIYF

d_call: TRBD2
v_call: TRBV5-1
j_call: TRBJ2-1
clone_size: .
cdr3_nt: TGCGCCAGCAACCCCATAGCGGGGGGCAATTACAATGAGCAGTTCTTC
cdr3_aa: CASNPIAGGNYNEQFF

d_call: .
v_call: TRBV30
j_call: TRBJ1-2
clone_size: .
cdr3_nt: TGTGCCTGGAGTCGGGGGGCAGGCTATGGCTACACCTTC
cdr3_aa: CAWSRGAGYGYTF

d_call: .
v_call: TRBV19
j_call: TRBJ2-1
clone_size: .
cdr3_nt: TGTGCCAGTAGCCAGACAAAACGAGCGGGTGTCCACAATGAGCAGTTCTTC
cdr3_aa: CASSQTKRAGVHNEQFF

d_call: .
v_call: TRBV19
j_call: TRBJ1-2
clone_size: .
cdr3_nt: TGTGCCAGTTCCCCCGCTGGCGGCTATGGCTACACCTTC
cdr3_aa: CASSPAGGYGYTF

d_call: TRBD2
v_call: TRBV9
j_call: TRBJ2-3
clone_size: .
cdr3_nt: TGTGCCAGCAGCGTCCGACTAGCGTCCAGCACAGATACGCAGTATTTT
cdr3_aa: CASSVRLASSTDTQYF

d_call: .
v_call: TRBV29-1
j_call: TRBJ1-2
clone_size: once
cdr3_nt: TGCAGCGTTGAAGATCGCGGGGGAGGAAATAACTATGGCTACACCTTC
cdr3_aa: CSVEDRGGGNNYGYTF

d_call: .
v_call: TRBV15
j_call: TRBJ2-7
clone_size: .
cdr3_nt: TGTGCCACCAGCAGAGGAACCACAAACTACGAGCAGTACTTC
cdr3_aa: CATSRGTTNYEQYF

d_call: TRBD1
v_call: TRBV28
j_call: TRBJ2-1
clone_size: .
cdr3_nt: TGTGCCAGCAAACATCAGGGGGTACATGGGGATGAGCAGTTCTTC
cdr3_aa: CASKHQGVHGDEQFF

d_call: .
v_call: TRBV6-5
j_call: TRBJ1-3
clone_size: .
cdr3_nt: TGTGCCAGCAGTTACTCAGCCTCTACCTCTGGAAACACCATATATTTT
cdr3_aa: CASSYSASTSGNTIYF